This entry features one T cell receptor (beta chain) sequence. The target antigen is unknown. This entry is derived from a study of cytomegalovirus exposure and HLA in healthy donors. Study in general: HLA-typed donors contributed approximately 92 million unique TCRs, which were held in an early data release.

Primers for the PCR totalled 60 Vbeta and 13 Jbeta. Here immunoSEQ multiplex PCR was the method, and the copy in TCRdb shows in-frame clones only, minus some. The data show approximately 150,000 clones, with more than 75% seen just once and 14% held by the top ten. With 6 bases clipped from V and 8 bases from J, the junction kept 11 bases outside the gene matches. Germline CDR1 and CDR2: SQVTM and ANQGSEA. The CDR3 is 14 amino acids. Study-level points and caveats: Among TCR beta chains, those listed as cytomegalovirus-associated numbered 164. In a later analysis, a genetic analysis reported fewer productive-TCR N-insertions in an Asian-associated ancestry cluster than the cohort average. Later analysis identified several of the most significant clusters that appeared linked to common viral pathogens.

The material sequenced was PBMCs. V is TRBV29-1 and J is TRBJ2-1; TRBD1 aligns across 9 bases. This clonotype was obtained from a woman between 40 and 55 years old in good health and CMV-seronegative. CDR3 residues: CSVLTDRGLDEQFF. The CDR3 DNA reads TGCAGCGTCCTAACGGACAGGGGCCTAGATGAGCAGTTCTTC.